These 2 T cell receptor beta chains were all obtained from the same sample, sequenced in a study of beta chain features in type 1 diabetes. Points from the study as a whole: Within each of all four CD4+ subsets, Type 1 diabetes patients had TCRB CDR3s that were moderately but significantly shorter.

What was sequenced were expressed TCRB transcripts, since all of the isolated RNA had been reverse transcribed. TCRdb's table, derived via immunoSEQ multiplex PCR, lists solely in-frame clones and lacks some. The data show about 28,000 clones, roughly two thirds seen once. Their antigens are not known. Sequences were obtained from Tregs from blood. These receptor sequences come from a woman under 40 with type 1 diabetes.

The gene calls are TRBV19 and TRBJ2-5, with 8 bases lining up with TRBD1. V shed 4 bases and J 5 bases; nucleotides not matched to a gene: 12. Germline CDR1 reads LNHDA; CDR2 reads SQIVND (reference sequence). CDR3 size: 16 residues. Here the CDR3 reads CASSKGYRGIGETQYF. The CDR3 region has the DNA TGTGCCAGTAGTAAGGGATACAGGGGGATCGGCGAGACCCAGTACTTC.

Only a few counts were recorded for this clone. CDR3 amino acids: CASSPAGVVGSYNEQFF. CDR3 bases: TGTGCCAGCTCACCTGCGGGAGTGGTAGGCTCCTACAATGAGCAGTTCTTC. J is TRBJ2-1 and V is TRBV18; 7 nucleotides match TRBD2. This CDR3 spans 17 amino acids. V shed 3 bases and J 0 bases; nucleotides not matched to a gene: 8. CDR1 and CDR2 (germline): KGHSH, LQKENI.